Listed here are 23 T cell receptor beta chains from one sample, sequenced in a study of Graves' ophthalmopathy and Graves' hyperthyroidism. Amplification targeted the TCR beta CDR3 regions, with RNA transcripts as the source material. RT-PCR with HTBI primers came first, then second-round multiplex PCR. TCRdb called the multiplex PCR reads again in MiXCR, with one record for every CDR3 protein. This table has hundreds of thousands of distinct CDR3 sequences, more than 40% appearing once. The sample taken for sequencing was peripheral blood. Source of these receptors: an adult man with Graves' ophthalmopathy.

With regard to this clonotype: A much larger clonotype is one base distant, so this may be a read error. The CDR3 end shows no conserved phenylalanine or tryptophan, and so a read error is likely. This chain uses TRBV11-1 with TRBJ1-4; D not resolved. The CDR3 consists of 15 residues. Germline CDR1 reads SGHAT; CDR2 reads FQDESV (reference sequence). Trimming took 3 bases from V and 1 from J, leaving 9 bases between them. The CDR3 region is CASSLAGRTNEKLFL. The CDR3 DNA is TGTGCCAGCAGCTTGGCGGGGAGAACTAATGAAAAACTGTTTCTT.

The chain joins TRBV19 to TRBJ1-4; 7 bases align to TRBD1. CDR1 and CDR2 from the germline V gene are LNHDA and SQIVND (reference sequence). Losses at the gene ends were 7 bases for V and 7 bases for J; bases not matched to a gene: 9. CDR3 length: 14 amino acids. As DNA, the CDR3 is TGTGCCAGTACCATGGAGCAGGGGGGTGAAAAACTGTTTTTT. Its translation is CASTMEQGGEKLFF.

The chain uses TRBV19 and TRBJ2-2; 8 bases line up with TRBD1. The CDR3 totals 16 residues. The germline V gene encodes CDR1 LNHDA and CDR2 SQIVND (reference sequence). The junction had 6 bases not matched to a gene; V was cut back by 5 bases and J by 1 base. The CDR3 sequence: CASSDRTGRNTGELFF. In DNA, the CDR3 is TGTGCCAGTAGTGACCGGACAGGGAGGAACACCGGGGAGCTGTTTTTT.

V and J are TRBV7-9 and TRBJ2-2; 9 bases are shared with TRBD2. Germline lookup yields CDR1 SEHNR and CDR2 FQNEAQ (reference sequence). Losses at the gene ends were 6 bases for V and 3 bases for J; bases not matched to a gene: 17. The CDR3 has 19 amino acids. CDR3 nucleotide sequence: TGTGCCAGCAGTACCCCTCGCCGTAGCGGGAGCGACGACACCGGGGAGCTGTTTTTT. It encodes CASSTPRRSGSDDTGELFF.

The J gene is TRBJ1-4, the V gene TRBV9, with a weak D call TRBD1 (6 bases). CDR3 size: 17 residues. Trimming removed 0 bases at V and 6 bases at J, with 18 bases between. The germline CDR1 and CDR2 sequences are SGDLS and YYNGEE. CDR3 sequence (DNA): TGTGCCAGCAGCGTAGGAAACGGGGGGGGCGCCGATGAAAAACTGTTTTTT. Translated: CASSVGNGGGADEKLFF.

The J gene is TRBJ1-4, the V gene TRBV19; 7 positions agree with TRBD1. This CDR3 is built from 14 residues. Germline CDR1 is LNHDA and CDR2 is SQIVND (reference sequence). Trimming cost V 6 bases and J 7 bases; bases outside gene matches: 8. CDR3: CASRSKGAREKLFF. CDR3 coding DNA: TGTGCCAGTAGGAGTAAGGGGGCGCGTGAAAAACTGTTTTTT.

V usage is TRBV11-2 and J usage is TRBJ1-3; D is unresolved. Trimming shortened V by 5 bases and J by 0 bases, and 26 bases separated the two germline ends. Germline values: CDR1 SGHAT, CDR2 FQNNGV. CDR3 length: 20 residues. As DNA, the CDR3 is TGTGCCAGCAGCCCCCCGTGGGATGCAGACCAGGATTCCTCTGGAAACACCATATATTTT. It specifies CASSPPWDADQDSSGNTIYF.

This clonotype was seen at least ten times. The V and J genes are TRBV7-2 and TRBJ1-2, with D perhaps TRBD1 (6 bases). V lost 2 bases to trimming and J lost 8 bases, with 12 bases between them. This CDR3 has 13 amino acids. CDR1 is SGHTA and CDR2 is FQGNSA in the germline V gene. The CDR3 DNA follows: TGTGCCAGCAGCTTACAGGGGACGTGGGGCTACACCTTC. It yields the protein CASSLQGTWGYTF.

Comments on this clonotype: A much bigger clone sits one base away, suggesting this may be a read error. The chain links TRBV7-8 to TRBJ2-5; the D is unclear. Germline V gives CDR1 SGHVS, CDR2 FQNEAQ. V lost 5 bases and J lost 2, with 15 bases in between. This CDR3 comprises 15 residues. CDR3 loop: CASSPEGIRQETQYF. CDR3 bases: TGTGCCAGCAGCCCCGAAGGAATCAGACAAGAGACCCAGTACTTC.

In this sample, this clonotype turned up many times. For the CDR3, the DNA is TGCAGCGCGAGTAGCGGGAGTATTCTCGAGCAGTACTTC. Its protein product is CSASSGSILEQYF. The chain recombines TRBV29-1 with TRBJ2-7; 9 positions match TRBD2. This CDR3 is built from 13 residues. Unmatched junction bases numbered 10, after V lost 7 bases and J lost 6 bases. Looked up from germline, CDR1 is SQVTM and CDR2 is ANQGSEA.

Ten or more counts support this clonotype. The chain has TRBV24-1 and TRBJ2-5; 8 bases fit TRBD1. This CDR3 has 15 residues. After removal of 4 bases from V and 5 bases from J, the junction contained 8 bases not matched to a gene. Germline loops: CDR1 KGHDR, CDR2 SFDVKD. CDR3 residues: CATSDPRTGQETQYF. DNA for the CDR3: TGTGCCACCAGTGACCCAAGGACAGGGCAGGAGACCCAGTACTTC.

This clonotype came up many times. In DNA, the CDR3 is TGCAGTGCCGCCCCGGGACAGGGGAGCAATCAGCCCCAGCATTTT. Its translation: CSAAPGQGSNQPQHF. J is TRBJ1-5 and V is TRBV20-1, with TRBD1 matching over 10 bases. In germline, CDR1 is DFQATT, CDR2 SNEGSKA (reference sequence). The CDR3 is made up of 15 amino acids. J gave up 1 base and V 6 bases, and 6 bases lay outside the gene matches.

This clonotype was picked up one time. The chain has TRBV7-6 and TRBJ2-1; tentatively, D is TRBD1 (6 bases). CDR1 and CDR2 from the germline V gene are SGHVS and FNYEAQ. This CDR3 comprises 15 residues. V dropped 5 bases and J dropped 0 bases, with 11 bases sitting between them. The CDR3 DNA reads TGTGCCAGCAGCCCACAGGGTCACTCCTACAATGAGCAGTTCTTC. Protein sequence: CASSPQGHSYNEQFF. Full variable domain (outside the CDR3, taken from reference TRBV7-6 and TRBJ2-1): GAGVSQSPRYKVTKRGQDVALRCDPISGHVSLYWYRQALGQGPEFLTYFNYEAQQDKSGLPNDRFSAERPEGSISTLTIQRTEQRDSAMYRCASSPQGHSYNEQFFGPGTRLTVL.

The chain couples TRBV9 to TRBJ2-7; TRBD2 matches 12 bases. CDR1 is SGDLS and CDR2 is YYNGEE in the germline V gene. There are 16 residues in the CDR3. The V segment lost 0 bases and the J segment 0 bases; nucleotides outside the gene matches: 1. The chain's CDR3 is CASSVGLAGVSYEQYF. The CDR3 DNA sequence: TGTGCCAGCAGCGTAGGACTAGCGGGAGTCTCCTACGAGCAGTACTTC.

This clonotype has more than one count but fewer than ten. The gene calls are TRBV25-1 and TRBJ2-1; 8 positions match TRBD2. The V gene end was trimmed by 5 bases and the J gene end by 4 bases; junction bases not matched to a gene: 1. The V gene's germline CDR1 is MGHDK and CDR2 SYGVNS. This CDR3 has 13 amino acids. CDR3 nucleotide sequence: TGTGCCAGCAGTCGGGGGGGATACAATGAGCAGTTCTTC. Its protein product is CASSRGGYNEQFF.

A single count supports this clonotype. This rearrangement joins TRBV7-8 to TRBJ1-2, with D perhaps matching TRBD1 (5 bases). Trimming stripped 5 bases from V and 6 bases from J, with 19 bases between. The CDR3 is 15 residues long. Germline V gene sequence: CDR1 SGHVS, CDR2 FQNEAQ. CDR3: CASSLGMAREDGYTF. The CDR3 DNA sequence: TGTGCCAGCAGCCTAGGGATGGCCAGGGAGGATGGCTACACCTTC.

In its sample, this clonotype was seen many times. This chain links TRBV2 with TRBJ2-7; D possibly matches TRBD1 or TRBD2 (6 bases each). With 7 bases removed from V and 3 bases from J, the gap between germline ends came to 13 bases. This CDR3 region has 13 residues. CDR1 SNHLY and CDR2 FYNNEI come from the germline V gene. For the CDR3, the DNA is TGTGCCAGCACCGGGGGCGATGACTACGAGCAGTACTTC. Its translation is CASTGGDDYEQYF. The entire variable domain, with the rest obtained from reference TRBV2 and TRBJ2-7, is as follows: EPEVTQTPSHQVTQMGQEVILRCVPISNHLYFYWYRQILGQKVEFLVSFYNNEISEKSEIFDDQFSVERPDGSNFTLKIRSTKLEDSAMYFCASTGGDDYEQYFGPGTRLTVT.

Note on this clonotype: The junction departs from the called germline gene at one end, perhaps through a read error. The rearrangement joins TRBV10-3 to TRBJ2-5, with 10 positions matching TRBD1. This CDR3 contains 15 residues. From germline, CDR1 is ENHRY and CDR2 SYGVKD. In DNA, the CDR3 is TGTGCCAGCAGTTACTCGACAGGGGGCATGGAGACCCAGTACTTC. Encoded protein: CASSYSTGGMETQYF.

This clonotype was recorded a few times. The chain couples TRBV14 to TRBJ1-2, with 10 bases identical to TRBD1. Germline V CDR1 and CDR2: SGHDN, FVKESK. Losses at the gene ends were 8 bases for V and 4 bases for J; bases not matched to a gene: 10. The CDR3 loop spans 15 amino acids. The CDR3 protein is CASSPRDRGLYGYTF. DNA for the CDR3: TGTGCCAGCTCGCCCCGGGACAGGGGTCTCTATGGCTACACCTTC.

This clonotype has just a few counts. The chain has TRBV25-1 and TRBJ1-2; 7 positions agree with TRBD1. The CDR3 has 16 residues. Per germline, CDR1 MGHDK and CDR2 SYGVNS. Trimming took 6 bases from V and 3 from J; bases not matched to a gene: 13. In DNA form, the CDR3 reads TGTGCCAGCAGCCAAGAGGGAGGGGGCGCAGACTATGGCTACACCTTC. Translating it yields CASSQEGGGADYGYTF.

As to this clonotype: The junction does not match germline at one end; this may be a read error. V and J are TRBV10-3 and TRBJ1-5; TRBD1 might be the D (6 bases). Germline assignment: CDR1 ENHRY and CDR2 SYGVKD. The CDR3 contains 13 residues. The CDR3 is CDISGGLFEPQHF. The CDR3 bases are TGTGACATCAGTGGGGGCCTATTCGAGCCCCAGCATTTT.

CDR3 sequence: CASSLQSGAGVQETQYF. The CDR3 DNA is TGTGCCAGCAGTCTTCAATCCGGGGCAGGGGTCCAAGAGACCCAGTACTTC. The V call is TRBV7-8, the J call TRBJ2-5, with D tentatively TRBD1 (6 bases). The V and J ends lost 6 bases and 1 base respectively, with 21 bases between them. This CDR3 has 17 amino acids. Germline V gene data show CDR1 as SGHVS and CDR2 as FQNEAQ.

The genes are TRBV9 and TRBJ1-6; D remains unclear. V was trimmed by 0 bases and J by 5 bases, leaving 6 bases between them. Germline-derived CDR1 and CDR2 are SGDLS and YYNGEE. This CDR3 comprises 14 residues. This chain's CDR3 is CASSVEGHNSPLHF. The DNA for the CDR3 is TGTGCCAGCAGCGTAGAGGGTCATAATTCACCCCTCCACTTT.